This is a list of T cell receptor beta chains from one sample in a study of OX40 agonist ivuxolimab in advanced cancers. This table comes from immunoSEQ multiplex PCR, and its TCRdb copy is limited to in-frame clones, with some not included. Here the sample spans tens of thousands of clones, 83% being singletons. The specimen comprised CD4+ or CD8+ T cells sorted from blood, sampled in a trial of the OX40 agonist ivuxolimab. The receptors were gathered from an adult with an advanced solid tumor such as melanoma, head and neck, liver or kidney cancer. Both conserved end residues are part of each CDR3. D genes are given only for firm matches. Only part of the rows carry a size: once, few, many, or a class if the clone is expanded.

>.|TRBJ2-1|.|TRBV30
CAWSGLSNEQFF
TGTGCCTGGAGTGGCCTGTCCAATGAGCAGTTCTTC
>TRBD1|TRBJ1-5|.|TRBV5-8
CASSLRRGRKGLSQHF
TGTGCCAGCAGCTTGAGAAGGGGGCGCAAGGGGTTGTCCCAGCATTTT
>.|TRBJ2-2|few|TRBV19
CASSILGGRNTGELFF
TGTGCCAGTAGTATCCTCGGCGGGCGAAACACCGGGGAGCTGTTTTTT
>.|TRBJ2-5|.|TRBV6-5
CASSYGRRGETQYF
TGTGCCAGCAGTTACGGGAGAAGGGGAGAGACCCAGTACTTC
>.|TRBJ1-1|.|TRBV13
CASTRRGARAFF
TGTGCCAGCACCCGGAGGGGGGCGCGAGCTTTCTTT
>.|TRBJ1-5|.|TRBV6-5
CASRKSLGDQPQHF
TGTGCCAGCAGAAAGTCCTTGGGGGATCAGCCCCAGCATTTT
>.|TRBJ1-6|.|TRBV7-9
CASTPKGNSPLHF
TGTGCCAGCACGCCCAAGGGAAATTCACCCCTCCACTTT
>.|TRBJ1-2|.|TRBV28
CASSLTVPGKGYTF
TGTGCCAGCAGTTTAACGGTTCCGGGTAAGGGCTACACCTTC
>TRBD1|TRBJ2-2|.|TRBV10-1
CASSRTGSTGELFF
TGCGCCAGCAGTCGGACAGGCTCCACCGGGGAGCTGTTTTTT
>.|TRBJ2-1|.|TRBV11-3
CASSLEGGLEQFF
TGTGCCAGCAGCTTAGAGGGGGGGCTTGAGCAGTTCTTC
>TRBD2|TRBJ2-5|.|TRBV6-5
CASRPSGGPGETQYF
TGTGCCAGCAGACCATCGGGGGGGCCCGGAGAGACCCAGTACTTC
>.|TRBJ1-1|.|TRBV18
CASSPPTHMNTEAFF
TGTGCCAGCTCACCACCAACACACATGAACACTGAAGCTTTCTTT
>TRBD1|TRBJ1-5|once|TRBV6-5
CASNKGQGKGQPQHF
TGTGCCAGCAATAAGGGACAGGGGAAGGGTCAGCCCCAGCATTTT
>TRBD2|TRBJ2-3|.|TRBV30
CAWTPRTSPTDTQYF
TGTGCCTGGACCCCGAGGACTAGCCCCACAGATACGCAGTATTTT
>TRBD1|TRBJ2-2|.|TRBV6-5
CASSHPDRGTGELFF
TGTGCCAGCAGTCACCCGGACAGGGGCACCGGGGAGCTGTTTTTT
>.|TRBJ1-2|.|TRBV19
CASSYRDQQGYGYTF
TGTGCCAGTAGTTACCGGGACCAGCAAGGCTATGGCTACACCTTC
>.|TRBJ1-2|.|TRBV6-6
CASSYGGGTNGYTF
TGTGCCAGCAGTTACGGGGGAGGGACCAATGGCTACACCTTC
>TRBD1|TRBJ1-5|.|TRBV5-6
CASSRTGGRIQPQHF
TGTGCCAGCAGCCGGACAGGGGGTCGTATTCAGCCCCAGCATTTT
>.|TRBJ2-7|.|TRBV10-3
CATDLGVGYEQYF
TGTGCCACCGATCTAGGGGTAGGCTACGAGCAGTACTTC
>.|TRBJ1-2|.|TRBV6-5
CASSYGRGGYGYTF
TGTGCCAGCAGTTACGGCAGGGGAGGCTATGGCTACACCTTC
>.|TRBJ1-4|once|TRBV5-1
CASSWGDRIGNEKLFF
TGCGCCAGCAGCTGGGGGGATCGGATTGGTAATGAAAAACTGTTTTTT
>.|TRBJ2-7|.|TRBV2
CASSGRVRGLDEQYF
TGTGCCAGCAGTGGAAGGGTCAGGGGTTTGGACGAGCAGTACTTC
>TRBD1|TRBJ2-1|.|TRBV29-1
CSGNRGYNEQFF
TGCAGCGGTAACAGGGGTTACAATGAGCAGTTCTTC
>.|TRBJ2-7|.|TRBV6-5
CASSYSVTGRFIEQYF
TGTGCCAGCAGTTACTCGGTGACAGGGAGGTTCATCGAGCAGTACTTC
>TRBD1|TRBJ2-5|.|TRBV7-9
CASSLRSGGGRQETQYF
TGTGCCAGCAGCTTAAGGTCAGGGGGCGGTCGGCAAGAGACCCAGTACTTC
>TRBD2|TRBJ2-1|few|TRBV11-3
CASSLGFLAASYNEQFF
TGTGCCAGCAGCTTAGGTTTTCTAGCGGCGTCCTACAATGAGCAGTTCTTC
>.|TRBJ1-3|.|TRBV21-1
CASSKGGTGTSGNTIYF
TGTGCCAGCAGCAAAGGGGGGACAGGCACCTCTGGAAACACCATATATTTT
>.|TRBJ1-1|.|TRBV7-6
CASSLQRYTEAFF
TGTGCCAGCAGCCTACAGCGGTACACTGAAGCTTTCTTT
>TRBD2|TRBJ2-5|.|TRBV4-1
CASSMRSGLADQETQYF
TGCGCCAGCAGCATGCGTTCGGGACTAGCGGACCAAGAGACCCAGTACTTC
>TRBD1|TRBJ1-5|.|TRBV5-8
CASSLKGARPQHF
TGTGCCAGCAGCTTGAAGGGGGCCAGGCCCCAGCATTTT
>.|TRBJ2-2|.|TRBV29-1
CSGRATGAAGELFF
TGCAGCGGGAGGGCTACGGGGGCGGCCGGGGAGCTGTTTTTT
>.|TRBJ1-6|once|TRBV5-8
CASRTRQGNGPLHF
TGTGCCAGCCGAACAAGGCAGGGGAACGGGCCCCTCCACTTT
>.|TRBJ2-2|.|TRBV19
CASSIRTGELFF
TGTGCCAGTAGTATTCGGACCGGGGAGCTGTTTTTT
>.|TRBJ2-1|.|TRBV7-9
CASVLGPSEFF
TGTGCCAGCGTACTTGGACCCTCCGAGTTCTTC
>TRBD2|TRBJ2-7|.|TRBV7-6
CASSLETSGAYEQYF
TGTGCCAGCAGCTTAGAGACTAGCGGGGCCTACGAGCAGTACTTC
>.|TRBJ2-5|.|TRBV7-9
CASSLGSGEETQYF
TGTGCCAGCAGCTTAGGTTCGGGGGAGGAGACCCAGTACTTC
>TRBD1|TRBJ1-1|.|TRBV11-1
CASSGLGQGANEAFF
TGTGCCAGCAGCGGGTTAGGACAGGGGGCAAACGAAGCTTTCTTT
>.|TRBJ1-5|.|TRBV18
CARLSRGSGTQHF
TGTGCCCGCCTCTCCCGAGGGTCGGGGACCCAGCATTTT
>TRBD1|TRBJ1-5|few|TRBV27
CASSLSGTGLRPQHF
TGTGCCAGCAGTTTATCCGGGACAGGCTTGAGGCCCCAGCATTTT
>.|TRBJ2-6|.|TRBV7-9
CASSFSKASGANVLTF
TGTGCCAGCAGCTTTTCCAAGGCCTCTGGGGCCAACGTCCTGACTTTC
>TRBD2|TRBJ2-1|once|TRBV7-2
CASSSGLAGGAENEQFF
TGTGCCAGCAGTTCGGGACTAGCGGGGGGGGCCGAGAATGAGCAGTTCTTC